Listed below are T cell receptor beta chains from one sample, sequenced in a study of T-cell reconstitution after alpha-beta-depleted transplantation in children. TCRdb processed the PCR reads anew with MiXCR; each CDR3 protein has one entry. The table shows 500,000 to 650,000 distinct CDR3 sequences, with about an eighth occurring only once. The material sequenced was PBMCs, mostly from graft donor cells, taken 180 days after TCRalphabeta/CD19-depleted stem cell transplant. These receptors came from a female patient between 2 and 15 years old who had a stem cell transplant for aplastic anemia, so the T cells may come from the graft donor. The CDR3 runs from the conserved cysteine through the conserved F or W. Fields, in order: CDR3 protein, CDR3 DNA, clone size, V gene, J gene, D gene. A D gene is named only where the DNA matches it firmly. The size entry is marked missing in some rows and otherwise reads once, few, many or a size class.

CDR3aa: CSVGVLDSNQPQHF
CDR3nt: TGCAGCGTTGGCGTCTTGGATAGCAATCAGCCCCAGCATTTT
abundance: NA
v_gene: TRBV29-1
j_gene: TRBJ1-5
d_gene: NA

CDR3aa: CASSLGRGHGGAQYF
CDR3nt: TGTGCCAGCAGCTTAGGGCGCGGCCACGGTGGTGCCCAGTACTTC
abundance: few
v_gene: TRBV7-2
j_gene: TRBJ2-5
d_gene: NA

CDR3aa: CASSSGLAVLGELFF
CDR3nt: TGTGCCAGCAGCTCAGGACTAGCGGTCCTAGGGGAGCTGTTTTTT
abundance: NA
v_gene: TRBV11-2
j_gene: TRBJ2-2
d_gene: TRBD2

CDR3aa: CSAAFTGGPNEQFF
CDR3nt: TGCAGTGCGGCCTTCACGGGGGGACCCAATGAGCAGTTCTTC
abundance: NA
v_gene: TRBV20-1
j_gene: TRBJ2-1
d_gene: TRBD2

CDR3aa: CASSLPPENSPLHF
CDR3nt: TGTGCCAGCAGTTTACCGCCTGAGAATTCACCCCTCCACTTT
abundance: few
v_gene: TRBV27
j_gene: TRBJ1-6
d_gene: NA

CDR3aa: CSASSGRASGANVLTF
CDR3nt: TGCAGTGCTAGTAGCGGGAGGGCCTCTGGGGCCAACGTCCTGACTTTC
abundance: NA
v_gene: TRBV20-1
j_gene: TRBJ2-6
d_gene: TRBD2

CDR3aa: CASSRGLADGNYNEQFF
CDR3nt: TGTGCCAGCTCACGGGGACTAGCGGATGGCAACTACAATGAGCAGTTCTTC
abundance: few
v_gene: TRBV18
j_gene: TRBJ2-1
d_gene: TRBD2

CDR3aa: CASSIVGYNEQFF
CDR3nt: TGTGCCAGTAGTATAGTTGGTTACAATGAGCAGTTCTTC
abundance: few
v_gene: TRBV19
j_gene: TRBJ2-1
d_gene: NA

CDR3aa: CASSSGDRSFRNIQYF
CDR3nt: TGTGCCAGTAGTTCCGGGGACCGAAGTTTTCGTAACATTCAGTACTTC
abundance: NA
v_gene: TRBV19
j_gene: TRBJ2-4
d_gene: NA

CDR3aa: CSARVRARGRQPQHF
CDR3nt: TGCAGTGCTAGAGTAAGGGCCAGGGGCCGGCAGCCCCAGCATTTT
abundance: few
v_gene: TRBV20-1
j_gene: TRBJ1-5
d_gene: NA

CDR3aa: CATLEGTVGWYF
CDR3nt: TGTGCCACCCTCGAGGGGACAGTCGGCTGGTATTTT
abundance: few
v_gene: TRBV7-8
j_gene: TRBJ2-3
d_gene: TRBD1

CDR3aa: CASSQDLGRIGNEQFF
CDR3nt: TGTGCCAGCAGCCAAGATCTAGGCAGGATAGGCAATGAGCAGTTCTTC
abundance: many
v_gene: TRBV14
j_gene: TRBJ2-1
d_gene: NA

CDR3aa: CASSFPGAYFSGNTIYF
CDR3nt: TGTGCCAGCAGTTTCCCCGGGGCCTACTTCTCTGGAAACACCATATATTTT
abundance: many
v_gene: TRBV12-3/TRBV12-4
j_gene: TRBJ1-3
d_gene: NA

CDR3aa: CAISVRQDTGELFF
CDR3nt: TGTGCCATCAGTGTCCGACAGGACACCGGGGAGCTGTTTTTT
abundance: NA
v_gene: TRBV10-3
j_gene: TRBJ2-2
d_gene: NA

CDR3aa: CAWSVQADYEQYF
CDR3nt: TGTGCCTGGAGTGTACAGGCGGATTACGAGCAGTACTTC
abundance: few
v_gene: TRBV30
j_gene: TRBJ2-7
d_gene: NA

CDR3aa: CSVGQGSKPLSEETQYF
CDR3nt: TGCAGCGTCGGACAGGGATCGAAGCCACTGTCGGAAGAGACCCAGTACTTC
abundance: many
v_gene: TRBV29-1
j_gene: TRBJ2-5
d_gene: TRBD1

CDR3aa: CSVDGGRPSSNEQFF
CDR3nt: TGCAGCGTTGACGGCGGGAGGCCCTCCTCCAATGAGCAGTTCTTC
abundance: many
v_gene: TRBV29-1
j_gene: TRBJ2-1
d_gene: TRBD2

CDR3aa: CASSGPGRPGAGELFF
CDR3nt: TGTGCCAGCAGCGGGCCGGGGAGGCCCGGGGCCGGGGAGCTGTTTTTT
abundance: few
v_gene: TRBV9
j_gene: TRBJ2-2
d_gene: NA

CDR3aa: CASSPTRAGHQPQHF
CDR3nt: TGTGCCAGCAGCCCGACCCGGGCTGGGCATCAGCCCCAGCATTTT
abundance: few
v_gene: TRBV5-5
j_gene: TRBJ1-5
d_gene: NA

CDR3aa: CASSLWLAGEAGELFF
CDR3nt: TGTGCCAGCAGTTTATGGCTAGCGGGAGAGGCCGGGGAGCTGTTTTTT
abundance: few
v_gene: TRBV27
j_gene: TRBJ2-2
d_gene: TRBD2

CDR3aa: CASSFTVTYEQYF
CDR3nt: TGTGCCAGCAGCTTCACGGTTACCTACGAGCAGTACTTC
abundance: NA
v_gene: TRBV13
j_gene: TRBJ2-7
d_gene: NA

CDR3aa: CSARDPTHSMDGYTF
CDR3nt: TGCAGTGCTAGAGATCCCACTCACAGTATGGATGGCTACACCTTC
abundance: NA
v_gene: TRBV20-1
j_gene: TRBJ1-2
d_gene: NA

CDR3aa: CASSSTGRWQTQYF
CDR3nt: TGTGCCAGCAGCTCCACGGGACGGTGGCAGACCCAGTACTTC
abundance: NA
v_gene: TRBV7-2
j_gene: TRBJ2-5
d_gene: NA

CDR3aa: CASSYSHSSYEQYF
CDR3nt: TGTGCCAGCAGTTACTCGCACTCTTCCTACGAGCAGTACTTC
abundance: many
v_gene: TRBV6-5
j_gene: TRBJ2-7
d_gene: NA

CDR3aa: CSARDPGSDPDTQYF
CDR3nt: TGCAGTGCTAGAGATCCGGGTAGCGACCCAGATACGCAGTATTTT
abundance: NA
v_gene: TRBV20-1
j_gene: TRBJ2-3
d_gene: NA

CDR3aa: CASSVETKRDNEQFF
CDR3nt: TGTGCCAGCAGCGTAGAAACAAAGCGGGACAATGAGCAGTTCTTC
abundance: NA
v_gene: TRBV9
j_gene: TRBJ2-1
d_gene: NA

CDR3aa: CASSQQGLSNQPQHF
CDR3nt: TGTGCCAGCAGCCAACAGGGTCTGAGCAATCAGCCCCAGCATTTT
abundance: NA
v_gene: TRBV7-2
j_gene: TRBJ1-5
d_gene: NA

CDR3aa: CASSLRTSGRPDTQYF
CDR3nt: TGTGCCAGCAGTTTGCGGACTAGCGGGAGGCCAGATACGCAGTATTTT
abundance: few
v_gene: TRBV28
j_gene: TRBJ2-3
d_gene: TRBD2

CDR3aa: CASRRRVENSPLHF
CDR3nt: TGTGCCAGCAGGCGAAGGGTTGAAAATTCACCCCTCCACTTT
abundance: many
v_gene: TRBV28
j_gene: TRBJ1-6
d_gene: NA

CDR3aa: CASRGRTGETQYF
CDR3nt: TGTGCCAGCAGGGGACGGACAGGAGAGACCCAGTACTTC
abundance: NA
v_gene: TRBV12-3/TRBV12-4
j_gene: TRBJ2-5
d_gene: TRBD1

CDR3aa: CASSLEDRGEAFF
CDR3nt: TGTGCCAGCAGCTTAGAAGACAGGGGTGAAGCTTTCTTT
abundance: NA
v_gene: TRBV7-3
j_gene: TRBJ1-1
d_gene: TRBD1

CDR3aa: CSARARGSRDEQYF
CDR3nt: TGCAGTGCTAGAGCCAGGGGAAGTCGTGACGAGCAGTACTTC
abundance: few
v_gene: TRBV20-1
j_gene: TRBJ2-7
d_gene: NA

CDR3aa: CASSLTSPSYNEQFF
CDR3nt: TGCGCCAGCAGCTTGACCAGCCCCTCCTACAATGAGCAGTTCTTC
abundance: few
v_gene: TRBV5-1
j_gene: TRBJ2-1
d_gene: NA

CDR3aa: CASNPGGFEQYF
CDR3nt: TGTGCCAGCAACCCGGGAGGGTTCGAGCAGTACTTC
abundance: NA
v_gene: TRBV28
j_gene: TRBJ2-7
d_gene: TRBD2

CDR3aa: CASSPVSGANTGELFF
CDR3nt: TGTGCCAGCAGCCCTGTTAGCGGAGCGAACACCGGGGAGCTGTTTTTT
abundance: few
v_gene: TRBV7-8
j_gene: TRBJ2-2
d_gene: NA

CDR3aa: CASSFGLAGGRSYNEQFF
CDR3nt: TGTGCCAGCAGTTTTGGACTAGCGGGAGGGAGGTCCTACAATGAGCAGTTCTTC
abundance: few
v_gene: TRBV5-4
j_gene: TRBJ2-1
d_gene: TRBD2

CDR3aa: CASRTPGTEFGYTF
CDR3nt: TGTGCCAGCAGAACCCCCGGGACAGAGTTTGGCTACACCTTC
abundance: NA
v_gene: TRBV27
j_gene: TRBJ1-2
d_gene: TRBD1

CDR3aa: CASSQDSLGVLGYTF
CDR3nt: TGCGCCAGCAGCCAAGATAGTCTTGGGGTTTTGGGCTACACCTTC
abundance: NA
v_gene: TRBV4-3
j_gene: TRBJ1-2
d_gene: NA

CDR3aa: CASSQVWDREAFF
CDR3nt: TGCGCCAGCAGCCAAGTTTGGGACCGTGAAGCTTTCTTT
abundance: few
v_gene: TRBV4-3
j_gene: TRBJ1-1
d_gene: NA

CDR3aa: CASEVHRGLAKNIQYF
CDR3nt: TGTGCCAGCGAAGTCCACAGGGGCCTAGCCAAAAACATTCAGTACTTC
abundance: few
v_gene: TRBV2
j_gene: TRBJ2-4
d_gene: TRBD1

CDR3aa: CASSQDQRVYEQYF
CDR3nt: TGTGCCAGCAGCCAAGACCAACGGGTTTACGAGCAGTACTTC
abundance: few
v_gene: TRBV14
j_gene: TRBJ2-7
d_gene: NA

CDR3aa: CSARELLSGSYNEQFF
CDR3nt: TGCAGTGCTAGAGAACTCCTTAGCGGGAGCTACAATGAGCAGTTCTTC
abundance: NA
v_gene: TRBV20-1
j_gene: TRBJ2-1
d_gene: TRBD2

CDR3aa: CASSLPAGGPFF
CDR3nt: TGTGCCAGCAGCCTCCCCGCGGGCGGGCCTTTCTTT
abundance: few
v_gene: TRBV7-2
j_gene: TRBJ1-1
d_gene: NA

CDR3aa: CASSLERAENIQYF
CDR3nt: TGCGCCAGCAGCTTGGAGCGGGCGGAAAACATTCAGTACTTC
abundance: many
v_gene: TRBV5-1
j_gene: TRBJ2-4
d_gene: NA

CDR3aa: CASRGRRNEDGYTF
CDR3nt: TGTGCCAGCAGGGGACGGAGAAACGAGGATGGCTACACCTTC
abundance: many
v_gene: TRBV12-3/TRBV12-4
j_gene: TRBJ1-2
d_gene: NA

CDR3aa: CASSHGLAEAYEQYF
CDR3nt: TGCGCCAGCAGCCACGGACTAGCCGAGGCGTACGAGCAGTACTTC
abundance: few
v_gene: TRBV4-3
j_gene: TRBJ2-7
d_gene: TRBD2

CDR3aa: CASSEGGGGPSYEQYF
CDR3nt: TGTGCCAGCAGCGAAGGGGGTGGGGGGCCCTCCTACGAGCAGTACTTC
abundance: few
v_gene: TRBV7-8
j_gene: TRBJ2-7
d_gene: NA

CDR3aa: CASSLASTVDEQYF
CDR3nt: TGTGCCAGCAGCTTAGCGTCGACTGTCGACGAGCAGTACTTC
abundance: NA
v_gene: TRBV11-1
j_gene: TRBJ2-7
d_gene: NA

CDR3aa: CASSYGSGLPSPRVTNEQFF
CDR3nt: TGTGCCAGCAGTTATGGCTCGGGACTACCGTCCCCTCGGGTAACCAATGAGCAGTTCTTC
abundance: NA
v_gene: TRBV11-2
j_gene: TRBJ2-1
d_gene: TRBD2

CDR3aa: CASSPALQPGPF
CDR3nt: TGTGCCAGCAGTCCGGCGTTGCAGCCCGGACCTTTT
abundance: few
v_gene: TRBV12-3/TRBV12-4
j_gene: TRBJ1-3
d_gene: NA

CDR3aa: CAWSGNVADTQYF
CDR3nt: TGTGCCTGGAGCGGGAATGTTGCAGATACGCAGTATTTT
abundance: NA
v_gene: TRBV30
j_gene: TRBJ2-3
d_gene: NA

CDR3aa: CASSQLLAGGPYDTQYF
CDR3nt: TGCGCCAGCAGCCAGTTACTAGCGGGAGGGCCATATGATACGCAGTATTTT
abundance: NA
v_gene: TRBV4-3
j_gene: TRBJ2-3
d_gene: TRBD2

CDR3aa: CASSHPQGNSYNEQFF
CDR3nt: TGTGCCAGCAGCCATCCGCAGGGAAATTCCTACAATGAGCAGTTCTTC
abundance: NA
v_gene: TRBV14
j_gene: TRBJ2-1
d_gene: NA